The 23 T cell receptor beta chains below all came from one sample that was sequenced in a study of response to subunit inactivated influenza vaccine. MiXCR, applied by TCRdb to the RT-PCR reads, yields one record per CDR3 protein. The data contain about 540,000 distinct CDR3 sequences, less than 25% of them seen just once; the ten biggest clones take up 2.5% to 3.5%. This sample also appeared in a second study, on T cells expressing NK-cell markers. As reported in that work: The authors generated TCR beta cDNA through 5'RACE template switching with UMIs.

The sample in question was CD4+ T cells sorted from PBMCs, obtained 11 to 12 days after vaccination. The receptor source for this set is a man aged 45-65 years who received an inactivated influenza vaccine.

V and J are TRBV7-2 and TRBJ2-7, with 9 bases fitting TRBD2. The trim removed 6 bases at V and 2 bases at J, leaving 2 bases unmatched. The CDR3 is 13 amino acids. The V gene's germline CDR1 is SGHTA and CDR2 FQGNSA. This chain's CDR3 is CASRLAGPYEQYF. The DNA of the CDR3 is TGTGCCAGCAGGCTAGCGGGACCCTACGAGCAGTACTTC.

The chain combines TRBV9 with TRBJ2-5; D possibly corresponds to TRBD2 (6 bases). The CDR3 length is 14 residues. V dropped 7 bases and J dropped 5 bases, with 18 bases sitting between them. The germline V gene has CDR1 SGDLS and CDR2 YYNGEE. The CDR3 region has the DNA TGTGCCAGCCAAGGCTCGGGAGTACACGAGACCCAGTACTTC. Translating it yields CASQGSGVHETQYF.

This clonotype has a handful of counts. The chain carries TRBV4-1 and TRBJ1-1; TRBD1 might be the D (6 bases). From germline, CDR1 is MGHRA and CDR2 YSYEKL. V was shortened by 1 base and J by 1 base, with 19 bases between the two germline ends. There are 18 residues in the CDR3. CDR3: CASSQAPGAHLPNTEAFF. Written as DNA, the CDR3 is TGCGCCAGCAGCCAAGCCCCAGGGGCCCACCTCCCGAACACTGAAGCTTTCTTT.

This clonotype was recorded a few times. The V gene is TRBV10-3, the J gene TRBJ2-7, with TRBD2 matching 7 bases. The V gene's germline CDR1 is ENHRY and CDR2 SYGVKD. The CDR3 sequence is 16 residues long. Trimming at V came to 2 bases and at J to 1 base, leaving 8 bases not matched to a gene. The CDR3 bases are TGTGCCATCAGTGAGGCTCGAGCGGGGCTTTCCTACGAGCAGTACTTC. The encoded protein is CAISEARAGLSYEQYF.

The chain joins TRBV3-1 to TRBJ1-1; D call uncertain. The germline gives CDR1 LGHDT, CDR2 YNNKEL (reference sequence). The CDR3 consists of 16 residues. Trimming shortened V by 1 base and J by 5 bases, and 17 bases separated the two germline ends. The CDR3, as DNA: TGTGCCAGCAGCCAAGTAGCACGGCGAACCGGTACTGAAGCTTTCTTT. This encodes CASSQVARRTGTEAFF.

This clonotype was seen more than once but under ten times. V and J are TRBV7-2 and TRBJ1-2; 7 positions match TRBD1. CDR3 length: 15 amino acids. V trimming: 1 base; J trimming: 5 bases; junction bases outside the gene matches: 7. The germline V gene has CDR1 SGHTA and CDR2 FQGNSA. CDR3 loop: CASSLEKGATYGYTF. For the CDR3, the DNA is TGTGCCAGCAGCTTAGAAAAGGGGGCGACTTATGGCTACACCTTC.

This rearrangement joins TRBV5-6 to TRBJ2-5; D call uncertain. The CDR3 contains 13 residues. Trimming stripped 4 bases from V and 0 bases from J, with 7 bases between. The germline gives CDR1 SGHDT, CDR2 YYEEEE. CDR3 DNA: TGTGCCAGCAGCACCTGGTACCAAGAGACCCAGTACTTC. Translated: CASSTWYQETQYF. Full variable domain (remainder filled in from reference TRBV5-6 and TRBJ2-5): DAGVTQSPTHLIKTRGQQVTLRCSPKSGHDTVSWYQQALGQGPQFIFQYYEEEERQRGNFPDRFSGHQFPNYSSELNVNALLLGDSALYLCASSTWYQETQYFGPGTRLLVL.

There are many counts of this clonotype. This chain connects TRBV5-1 to TRBJ2-1; 9 bases fit TRBD1. This CDR3 comprises 15 residues. Germline trimming cut 4 bases from V and 8 bases from J; bases unmatched to any gene: 10. Germline lookup yields CDR1 SGHRS and CDR2 YFSETQ. CDR3 sequence (DNA): TGCGCCAGCAGCCTAAGGACAGGGGCTGACGATGAGCAGTTCTTC. Encoded protein: CASSLRTGADDEQFF.

The CDR3 loop reads CASSFRTADQYF. The DNA for the CDR3 is TGTGCCAGCAGCTTCAGGACAGCAGACCAGTACTTC. The chain recombines TRBV7-2 with TRBJ2-7, with D maybe TRBD1 (6 bases). V was shortened by 3 bases and J by 10 bases, with 13 bases between the two germline ends. The germline CDR1 and CDR2 sequences are SGHTA and FQGNSA. The CDR3 has 12 residues.

The CDR3, as DNA: TGTGCCAGCAGTTCTGAGCCCCCCTGGGATCGGGCCACTGAAGCTTTCTTT. Translated, it gives CASSSEPPWDRATEAFF. The chain combines TRBV6-5 with TRBJ1-1; D is uncertain. Germline V gene sequence: CDR1 MNHEY, CDR2 SVGAGI. Trimming cost V 4 bases and J 4 bases, with 22 bases left between them. The CDR3 contains 17 residues.

This clonotype came up a few times. This rearrangement joins TRBV20-1 to TRBJ2-5; D ambiguous. In germline, CDR1 is DFQATT, CDR2 SNEGSKA (reference sequence). V was cut by 5 bases and J by 0 bases, with 13 bases left in between. The CDR3 totals 14 residues. The CDR3 DNA is TGCAGTGCTTCTCCTCTAGTGGACCAAGAGACCCAGTACTTC. This gives the protein CSASPLVDQETQYF.

The sample holds many counts of this clonotype. The rearrangement uses TRBV5-6 and TRBJ1-1, with a possible D match to TRBD1 (5 bases). Germline assignment: CDR1 SGHDT and CDR2 YYEEEE. The CDR3 is 13 amino acids. V lost 2 bases, J lost 4 bases, and 9 bases lay in between. As DNA, the CDR3 is TGTGCCAGCAGCTTTGAAGGGGTCACTGAAGCTTTCTTT. Protein: CASSFEGVTEAFF. Variable domain in full (rest from reference TRBV5-6 and TRBJ1-1): DAGVTQSPTHLIKTRGQQVTLRCSPKSGHDTVSWYQQALGQGPQFIFQYYEEEERQRGNFPDRFSGHQFPNYSSELNVNALLLGDSALYLCASSFEGVTEAFFGQGTRLTVV.

The J gene is TRBJ1-3, the V gene TRBV18; 7 nucleotides agree with TRBD1. V dropped 3 bases and J dropped 0; count of bases not matched to a gene: 2. This CDR3 has 15 amino acids. Germline values: CDR1 KGHSH, CDR2 LQKENI. The CDR3 coding sequence is TGTGCCAGCTCACCGCGACAGGGCTCTGGAAACACCATATATTTT. It codes for CASSPRQGSGNTIYF.

This clonotype turned up a few times. This sequence joins TRBV11-2 and TRBJ2-5; 7 positions match TRBD1. This CDR3 has 15 residues. CDR1 and CDR2 from the germline V gene are SGHAT and FQNNGV. V dropped 5 bases and J dropped 3; count of bases not matched to a gene: 9. CDR3 bases: TGTGCCAGCAGCCAGGGGGACATGAGGAAAGAGACCCAGTACTTC. This gives the protein CASSQGDMRKETQYF. Looking up the rest from reference TRBV11-2 and TRBJ2-5 gives the full variable domain: EAGVAQSPRYKIIEKRQSVAFWCNPISGHATLYWYQQILGQGPKLLIQFQNNGVVDDSQLPKDRFSAERLKGVDSTLKIQPAKLEDSAVYLCASSQGDMRKETQYFGPGTRLLVL.

This clonotype was counted only a few times. The rearrangement links TRBV12-3 or TRBV12-4 to TRBJ1-1; D call uncertain. The V and J ends lost 7 bases and 5 bases respectively, with 14 bases between them. The CDR3 is 13 residues long. The CDR3 DNA sequence: TGTGCCAGCATCAGGACCCGGTATACTGAAGCTTTCTTT. Translated, it gives CASIRTRYTEAFF.

A few counts support this clonotype. The CDR3 here is CASSVLQGVNEKLFF. DNA for the CDR3: TGTGCCAGCAGTGTTTTGCAGGGAGTTAATGAAAAACTGTTTTTT. The chain links TRBV2 to TRBJ1-4, with a tentative D call TRBD1 (5 bases). The germline V and J ends were trimmed by 4 bases and 4 bases, with 13 bases remaining between them. This CDR3 comprises 15 residues. CDR1 is SNHLY, CDR2 FYNNEI, per germline.

The chain uses TRBV12-3 or TRBV12-4 and TRBJ2-3, with D tentatively TRBD2 (7 bases). The V and J ends lost 6 bases and 3 bases respectively, with 13 bases between them. The CDR3 has 14 amino acids. DNA of the CDR3: TGTGCCAGCAGGGGGCGGGGGCCGACAGATACGCAGTATTTT. Its protein is CASRGRGPTDTQYF.

About this clonotype itself: A much larger clone differs from this one at a single base, so this may be a read error. V and J are TRBV4-3 and TRBJ2-7; the match to TRBD1 covers 7 bases. The CDR3 contains 14 residues. Germline V gene sequence: CDR1 LGHNA, CDR2 YSLEER. The CDR3 protein is CASSKDRLSYEHYF. The DNA for the CDR3 is TGCGCCAGCAGCAAGGACAGGCTGTCCTACGAGCATTACTTC.

V usage is TRBV4-2 and J usage is TRBJ2-7; TRBD2 agrees at 8 bases. The ends lost 0 bases at V and 7 bases at J; junction bases unmatched: 5. The CDR3 is 14 residues long. Per germline, CDR1 LGHNA and CDR2 YNFKEQ. The CDR3 here is CASSQDLSGDEQYF. The CDR3 region has the DNA TGTGCCAGCAGCCAAGATCTTAGCGGGGATGAGCAGTACTTC.

V gene TRBV7-8 combines with J gene TRBJ2-1, with TRBD2 matching 10 bases. Germline V lookup: CDR1 SGHVS, CDR2 FQNEAQ. The CDR3 covers 15 residues. Germline trimming cut 5 bases from V and 4 bases from J; bases unmatched to any gene: 5. In DNA form, the CDR3 reads TGTGCCAGCAGCCTTAGCGGGGGGTTTTACAATGAGCAGTTCTTC. It is translated as CASSLSGGFYNEQFF.

The chain recombines TRBV6-2 or TRBV6-3 with TRBJ1-5; no firm D call. With 0 bases removed from V and 2 bases from J, the gap between germline ends came to 11 bases. Germline CDR1 is MNHEY and CDR2 is SVGEGT. The length of the CDR3 is 16 residues. This CDR3 is CASSYSFKGGNQPQHF. The CDR3 DNA sequence: TGTGCCAGCAGTTACTCGTTTAAGGGTGGCAATCAGCCCCAGCATTTT.

This clonotype was recorded at least ten times. The V gene is TRBV29-1, the J gene TRBJ2-2; tentatively, D is TRBD2 (6 bases). This CDR3 is 13 amino acids long. The V end lost 4 bases, the J end lost 2 bases, and 8 bases lay between the germline ends. Germline V gene lookup returns CDR1 SQVTM and CDR2 ANQGSEA. The CDR3 region is CSVAGSNTGELFF. The CDR3 bases are TGCAGCGTTGCCGGGAGCAACACCGGGGAGCTGTTTTTT.

This clonotype was seen ten or more times. The chain employs TRBV6-1 and TRBJ2-4, with 8 bases lining up with TRBD1. The CDR3 length is 12 residues. CDR1 is MNHNS and CDR2 is SASEGT in the germline V gene. J gave up 6 bases and V 9 bases, and 4 bases lay outside the gene matches. In DNA form, the CDR3 reads TGTGCCAGTCGTACAGGGGGAAACATTCAGTACTTC. Amino acids: CASRTGGNIQYF.